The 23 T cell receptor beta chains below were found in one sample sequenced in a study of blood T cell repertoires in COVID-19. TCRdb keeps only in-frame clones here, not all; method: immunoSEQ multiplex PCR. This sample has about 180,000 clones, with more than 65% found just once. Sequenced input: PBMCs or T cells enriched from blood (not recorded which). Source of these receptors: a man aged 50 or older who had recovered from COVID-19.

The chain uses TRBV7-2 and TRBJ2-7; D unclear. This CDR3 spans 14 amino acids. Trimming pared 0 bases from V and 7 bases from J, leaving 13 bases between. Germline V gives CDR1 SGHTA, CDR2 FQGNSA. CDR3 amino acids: CASSLAVGSMEQYF. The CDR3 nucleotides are TGTGCCAGCAGCTTAGCCGTGGGCAGCATGGAGCAGTACTTC.

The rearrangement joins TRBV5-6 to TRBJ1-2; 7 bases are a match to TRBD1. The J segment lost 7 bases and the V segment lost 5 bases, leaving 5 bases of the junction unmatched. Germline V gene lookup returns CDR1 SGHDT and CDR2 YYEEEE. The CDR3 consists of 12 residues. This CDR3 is CASRRQGPGYTF. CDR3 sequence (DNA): TGTGCCAGCAGACGACAGGGACCTGGCTACACCTTC.

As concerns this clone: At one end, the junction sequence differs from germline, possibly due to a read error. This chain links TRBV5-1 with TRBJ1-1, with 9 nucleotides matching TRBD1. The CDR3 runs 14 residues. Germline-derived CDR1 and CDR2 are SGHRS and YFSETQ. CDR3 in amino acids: CASSSTGGGTEVFF. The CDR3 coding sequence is TGCGCCAGCAGCTCGACAGGGGGAGGCACTGAAGTTTTCTTT.

CDR3 nucleotide sequence: TGCGCCAGCAGCTTGGAAGGACAGGGAACCTGGGAAAAACTGTTTTTT. This translates into CASSLEGQGTWEKLFF. The chain is built from TRBV5-1 and TRBJ1-4; 8 bases fit TRBD1. This CDR3 spans 16 amino acids. Germline V CDR1 and CDR2: SGHRS, YFSETQ. J gave up 8 bases and V 0 bases, and 9 bases lay outside the gene matches.

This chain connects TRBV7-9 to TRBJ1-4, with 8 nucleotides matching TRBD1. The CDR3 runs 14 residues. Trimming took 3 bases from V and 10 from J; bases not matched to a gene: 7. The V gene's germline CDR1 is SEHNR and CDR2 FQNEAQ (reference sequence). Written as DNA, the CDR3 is TGTGCCAGCAGCTTTTCGGGGACAGGTGGAAAACTGTTTTTT. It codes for CASSFSGTGGKLFF.

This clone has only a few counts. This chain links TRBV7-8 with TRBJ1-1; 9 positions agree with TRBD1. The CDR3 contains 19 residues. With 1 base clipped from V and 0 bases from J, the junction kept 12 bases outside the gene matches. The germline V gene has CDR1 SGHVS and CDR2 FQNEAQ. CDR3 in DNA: TGTGCCAGCAGCTTAGGGGCGGGACAGGGTCCGAGATTGAACACTGAAGCTTTCTTT. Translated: CASSLGAGQGPRLNTEAFF.

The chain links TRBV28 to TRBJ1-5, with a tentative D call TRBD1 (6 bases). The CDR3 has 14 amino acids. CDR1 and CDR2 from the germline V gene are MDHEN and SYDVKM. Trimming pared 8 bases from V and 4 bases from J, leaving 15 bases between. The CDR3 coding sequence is TGTGCCAGCCATTGGGGGCAAGGAAATCAGCCCCAGCATTTT. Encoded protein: CASHWGQGNQPQHF.

CDR3 coding DNA: TGTGCCAGCAGCGTAGGTCGGAGCTCCTACGAGCAGTACTTC. It translates to CASSVGRSSYEQYF. This chain connects TRBV9 to TRBJ2-7, with D hard to call. This CDR3 is built from 14 residues. Trimming removed 0 bases from V and 0 bases from J, with 7 bases in between. The V gene's germline CDR1 is SGDLS and CDR2 YYNGEE.

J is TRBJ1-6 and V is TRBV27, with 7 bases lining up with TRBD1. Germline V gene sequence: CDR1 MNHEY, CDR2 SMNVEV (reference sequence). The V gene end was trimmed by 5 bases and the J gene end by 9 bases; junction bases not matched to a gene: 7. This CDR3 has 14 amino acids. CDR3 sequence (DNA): TGTGCCAGCAGTCCTACAGGGGTGGCTTCACCCCTCCACTTT. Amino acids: CASSPTGVASPLHF.

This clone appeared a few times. The CDR3 loop is CASSLLGRRNTEAFF. CDR3 sequence (DNA): TGTGCCAGCAGTTTATTGGGCAGGCGGAACACTGAAGCTTTCTTT. The chain joins TRBV28 to TRBJ1-1; D unclear. In germline, CDR1 is MDHEN, CDR2 SYDVKM. The CDR3 spans 15 residues. Trimming pared 1 base from V and 1 base from J, leaving 10 bases between.

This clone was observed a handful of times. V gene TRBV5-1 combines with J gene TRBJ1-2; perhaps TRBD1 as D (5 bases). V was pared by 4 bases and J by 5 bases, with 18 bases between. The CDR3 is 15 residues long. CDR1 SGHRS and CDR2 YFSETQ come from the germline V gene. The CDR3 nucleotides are TGCGCCAGCAGCGTCGTAACAAGGGGCGAGTATGGCTACACCTTC. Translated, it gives CASSVVTRGEYGYTF.

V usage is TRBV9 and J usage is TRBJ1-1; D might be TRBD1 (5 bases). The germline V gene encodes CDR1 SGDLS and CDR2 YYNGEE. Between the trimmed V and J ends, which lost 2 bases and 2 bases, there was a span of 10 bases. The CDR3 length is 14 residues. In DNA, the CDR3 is TGTGCCAGCAGCGTGGCTGACAGAAACACTGAAGCTTTCTTT. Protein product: CASSVADRNTEAFF.

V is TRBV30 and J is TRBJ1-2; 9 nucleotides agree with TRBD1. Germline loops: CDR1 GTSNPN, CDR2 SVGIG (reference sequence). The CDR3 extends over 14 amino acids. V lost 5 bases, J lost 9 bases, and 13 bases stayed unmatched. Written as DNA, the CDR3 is TGTGCCTGGTCAAGAAACAGGGGGCGTACCAGCTACACCTTC. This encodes CAWSRNRGRTSYTF.

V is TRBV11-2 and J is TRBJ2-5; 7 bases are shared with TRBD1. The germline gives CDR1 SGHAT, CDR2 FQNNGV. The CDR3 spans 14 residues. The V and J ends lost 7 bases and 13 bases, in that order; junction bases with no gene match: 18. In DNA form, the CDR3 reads TGTGCCAGCAAGGGATTGGCAGGGGGTGACGCTCGGTACTTC. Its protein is CASKGLAGGDARYF.

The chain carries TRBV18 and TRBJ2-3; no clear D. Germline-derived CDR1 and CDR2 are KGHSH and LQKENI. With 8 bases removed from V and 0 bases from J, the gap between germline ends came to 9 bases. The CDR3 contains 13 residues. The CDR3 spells CASHKTSTDTQYF. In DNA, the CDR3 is TGTGCCAGCCACAAGACTAGCACAGATACGCAGTATTTT. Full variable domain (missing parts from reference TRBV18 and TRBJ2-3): NAGVMQNPRHLVRRRGQEARLRCSPMKGHSHVYWYRQLPEEGLKFMVYLQKENIIDESGMPKERFSAEFPKEGPSILRIQQVVRGDSAAYFCASHKTSTDTQYFGPGTRLTVL.

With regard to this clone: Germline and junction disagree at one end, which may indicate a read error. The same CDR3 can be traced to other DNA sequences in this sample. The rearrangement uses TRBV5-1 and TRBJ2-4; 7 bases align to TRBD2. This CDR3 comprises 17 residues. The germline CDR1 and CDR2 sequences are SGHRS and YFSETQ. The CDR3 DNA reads TGCGCCAGCAGCTTGGCCGGGTCGGGGGGAGCCCAAAACATTCAGTACTTC. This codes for CASSLAGSGGAQNIQYF.

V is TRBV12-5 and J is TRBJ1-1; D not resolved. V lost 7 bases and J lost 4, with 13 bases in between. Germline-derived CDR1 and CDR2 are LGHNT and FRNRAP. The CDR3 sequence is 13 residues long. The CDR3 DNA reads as TGTGCTAGTGTAAGGCTGGCGGGCACTGAAGCTTTCTTT. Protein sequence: CASVRLAGTEAFF. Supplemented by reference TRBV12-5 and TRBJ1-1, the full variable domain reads DARVTQTPRHKVTEMGQEVTMRCQPILGHNTVFWYRQTMMQGLELLAYFRNRAPLDDSGMPKDRFSAEMPDATLATLKIQPSEPRDSAVYFCASVRLAGTEAFFGQGTRLTVV.

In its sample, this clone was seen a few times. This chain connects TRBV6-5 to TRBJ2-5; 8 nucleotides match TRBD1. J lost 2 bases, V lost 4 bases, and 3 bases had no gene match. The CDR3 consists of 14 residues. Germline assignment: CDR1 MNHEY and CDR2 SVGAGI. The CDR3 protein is CASSFRDRQETQYF. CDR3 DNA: TGTGCCAGCAGTTTCCGGGACAGGCAAGAGACCCAGTACTTC.

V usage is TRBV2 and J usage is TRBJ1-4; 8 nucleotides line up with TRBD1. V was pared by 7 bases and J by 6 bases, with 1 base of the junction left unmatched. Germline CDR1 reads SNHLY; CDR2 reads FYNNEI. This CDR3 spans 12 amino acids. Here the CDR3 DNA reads TGTGCCAGCACGGGACAGGATGAAAAACTGTTTTTT. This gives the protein CASTGQDEKLFF.

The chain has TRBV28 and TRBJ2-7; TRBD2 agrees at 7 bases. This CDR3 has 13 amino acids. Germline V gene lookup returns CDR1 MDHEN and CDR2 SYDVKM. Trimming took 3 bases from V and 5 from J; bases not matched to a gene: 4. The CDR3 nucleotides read TGTGCCAGCAGTTTCGGGGGGTTGAACGAGCAGTACTTC. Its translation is CASSFGGLNEQYF. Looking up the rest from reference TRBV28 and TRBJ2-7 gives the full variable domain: DVKVTQSSRYLVKRTGEKVFLECVQDMDHENMFWYRQDPGLGLRLIYFSYDVKMKEKGDIPEGYSVSREKKERFSLILESASTNQTSMYLCASSFGGLNEQYFGPGTRLTVT.

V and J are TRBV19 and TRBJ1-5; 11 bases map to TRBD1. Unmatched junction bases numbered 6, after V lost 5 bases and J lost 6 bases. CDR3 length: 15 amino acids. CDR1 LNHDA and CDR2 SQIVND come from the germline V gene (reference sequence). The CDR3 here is CASSAGTGGGQPQHF. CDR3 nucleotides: TGTGCCAGTAGTGCCGGGACAGGGGGGGGTCAGCCCCAGCATTTT.

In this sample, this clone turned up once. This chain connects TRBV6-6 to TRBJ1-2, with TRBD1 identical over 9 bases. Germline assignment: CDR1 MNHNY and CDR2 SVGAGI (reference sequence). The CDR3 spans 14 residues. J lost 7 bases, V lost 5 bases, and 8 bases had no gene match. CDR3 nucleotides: TGTGCCAGCAGTCCAGACACAGGGGGCTTTGGCTACACCTTC. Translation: CASSPDTGGFGYTF.

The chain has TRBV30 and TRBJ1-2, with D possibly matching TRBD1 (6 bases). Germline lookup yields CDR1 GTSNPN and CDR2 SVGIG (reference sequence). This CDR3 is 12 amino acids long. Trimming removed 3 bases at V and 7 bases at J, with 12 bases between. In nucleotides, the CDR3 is TGTGCCTGGAGCATGTCCAGGGGTGGCTACACCTTC. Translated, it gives CAWSMSRGGYTF.